The next 19 T cell receptor beta chains were all read from a single sample in a study of Tregs in tolerant kidney transplant recipients. Repertoires were generated with immunoSEQ multiplex PCR, while TCRdb's copy carries only in-frame clones and drops some. This table has 85,000 to 90,000 clones, over 85% appearing once. The sequencing input was CD8+ T cells from blood. All receptors derive from a human donor in good health.

The chain links TRBV13 to TRBJ1-1; D is undetermined. Between the trimmed V and J ends, which lost 2 bases and 8 bases, there was a span of 9 bases. In germline, CDR1 is PRHDT, CDR2 FYEKMQ (reference sequence). This CDR3 contains 12 residues. Here the CDR3 DNA reads TGTGCCAGCAGCTTATCGTTCCGGGAAGCTTTCTTT. This gives the protein CASSLSFREAFF. The whole variable domain, remainder taken from reference TRBV13 and TRBJ1-1, is AAGVIQSPRHLIKEKRETATLKCYPIPRHDTVYWYQQGPGQDPQFLISFYEKMQSDKGSIPDRFSAQQFSDYHSELNMSSLELGDSALYFCASSLSFREAFFGQGTRLTVV.

Here the CDR3 DNA reads TGCGCCAGCAGCCAAACAGGGGAAACTAATGAAAAACTGTTTTTT. Protein product: CASSQTGETNEKLFF. This chain uses TRBV4-1 with TRBJ1-4; 7 bases align to TRBD1. This CDR3 region has 15 residues. Germline-derived CDR1 and CDR2 are MGHRA and YSYEKL. The V segment lost 2 bases and the J segment 1 base; nucleotides outside the gene matches: 1.

The V call is TRBV7-9, the J call TRBJ2-1; TRBD2 matches 11 bases. Losses at the gene ends were 5 bases for V and 12 bases for J; bases not matched to a gene: 9. This CDR3 region has 14 residues. CDR1 and CDR2 from the germline V gene are SEHNR and FQNEAQ (reference sequence). The CDR3 reads CASSHLAGGLWQFF. CDR3 nucleotides: TGTGCCAGCAGCCACCTAGCGGGGGGTTTATGGCAGTTCTTC.

V gene TRBV29-1 combines with J gene TRBJ1-1; D is possibly TRBD1 (5 bases). Looked up from germline, CDR1 is SQVTM and CDR2 is ANQGSEA. This CDR3 is built from 17 residues. V lost 0 bases and J 3 bases, leaving 20 bases between the germline ends. CDR3 in DNA: TGCAGCGTTGAAGATCTGATGACAAGGGGAGCGCACACTGAAGCTTTCTTT. It codes for CSVEDLMTRGAHTEAFF.

This chain links TRBV29-1 with TRBJ2-1, with D maybe TRBD2 (6 bases). The CDR3 covers 13 residues. Germline V gene data show CDR1 as SQVTM and CDR2 as ANQGSEA. V was trimmed by 1 base and J by 4 bases, leaving 8 bases between them. CDR3 residues: CSVEGGMYNEQFF. The CDR3 DNA follows: TGCAGCGTTGAAGGCGGGATGTACAATGAGCAGTTCTTC.

The chain carries TRBV6-5 and TRBJ2-1; perhaps TRBD2 as D (7 bases). The CDR3 is 15 amino acids. V was shortened by 7 bases and J by 2 bases, with 15 bases between the two germline ends. The germline V gene has CDR1 MNHEY and CDR2 SVGAGI. CDR3: CASKGGGTPYNEQFF. The CDR3, as DNA: TGTGCCAGCAAGGGAGGGGGGACACCCTACAATGAGCAGTTCTTC.

CDR3 amino acids: CASSEGFGYGYTF. The CDR3 nucleotides are TGTGCCAGCAGTGAGGGTTTTGGGTATGGCTACACCTTC. The chain carries TRBV6-1 and TRBJ1-2; D is unresolved. Trimming shortened V by 3 bases and J by 5 bases, and 10 bases separated the two germline ends. The CDR3 has 13 residues. Germline values: CDR1 MNHNS, CDR2 SASEGT.

This clone came up a few times. CDR3 in amino acids: CASSSTGSYSNQPQHF. In DNA, the CDR3 is TGTGCCAGCAGCTCCACCGGCAGCTATAGCAATCAGCCCCAGCATTTT. The rearrangement uses TRBV7-8 and TRBJ1-5; D is undetermined. The CDR3 covers 16 residues. The germline V gene encodes CDR1 SGHVS and CDR2 FQNEAQ. V lost 4 bases and J lost 0, with 13 bases in between.

The chain recombines TRBV11-3 with TRBJ2-3; 12 bases are shared with TRBD1. CDR3 length equals 16 residues. V trimming: 4 bases; J trimming: 5 bases; junction bases outside the gene matches: 7. Germline CDR1 is SGHNT and CDR2 is YENEEA. In DNA form, the CDR3 reads TGTGCCAGCAGCTACTCCGGGACAGGGGGCTTAGATACGCAGTATTTT. Translating gives CASSYSGTGGLDTQYF. The variable domain in full, with the rest retrieved from reference TRBV11-3 and TRBJ2-3, is EAGVVQSPRYKIIEKKQPVAFWCNPISGHNTLYWYLQNLGQGPELLIRYENEEAVDDSQLPKDRFSAERLKGVDSTLKIQPAELGDSAVYLCASSYSGTGGLDTQYFGPGTRLTVL.

The chain has TRBV6-5 and TRBJ2-1; no firm D call. Germline CDR1 MNHEY, CDR2 SVGAGI. The ends were cut back, 5 bases at V and 0 bases at J, with 5 bases in the middle. CDR3 length equals 13 residues. The CDR3 DNA sequence: TGTGCCAGCAGTGACAACTCCTACAATGAGCAGTTCTTC. It encodes CASSDNSYNEQFF.

This rearrangement joins TRBV14 to TRBJ2-1; the match to TRBD2 covers 8 bases. CDR3 length: 14 amino acids. Trimming cost V 8 bases and J 4 bases; bases outside gene matches: 7. Per germline, CDR1 SGHDN and CDR2 FVKESK. The DNA of the CDR3 is TGTGCCAGCCGGAGCGGGAGTTTGTACAATGAGCAGTTCTTC. Encoded protein: CASRSGSLYNEQFF.

This chain joins TRBV30 and TRBJ2-7; D remains ambiguous. Germline-derived CDR1 and CDR2 are GTSNPN and SVGIG (reference sequence). This CDR3 contains 12 residues. V was clipped by 7 bases and J by 0 bases, with 10 bases between them. In DNA form, the CDR3 reads TGTGCCTTTACAGCGAGCTCCTACGAGCAGTACTTC. It codes for CAFTASSYEQYF.

V and J are TRBV9 and TRBJ2-1; TRBD2 is a possible D gene (6 bases). The CDR3 spans 15 residues. The V and J ends lost 2 bases and 6 bases respectively, with 15 bases between them. Per the germline V gene, CDR1 is SGDLS and CDR2 is YYNGEE. The CDR3 nucleotides read TGTGCCAGCAGCGTTGGAGGGAGAAGGGGCAATGAGCAGTTCTTC. It encodes CASSVGGRRGNEQFF.

V gene TRBV6-1 combines with J gene TRBJ2-7; TRBD2 matches at 11 bases. The ends lost 8 bases at V and 1 base at J; junction bases unmatched: 4. Per the germline V gene, CDR1 is MNHNS and CDR2 is SASEGT. The CDR3 is made up of 14 amino acids. CDR3 sequence: CASGLAGGSYEQYF. The CDR3 DNA sequence: TGTGCCAGCGGACTAGCGGGTGGGTCCTACGAGCAGTACTTC.

The chain uses TRBV27 and TRBJ1-5; D is unclear. CDR1 is MNHEY, CDR2 SMNVEV, per germline (reference sequence). The CDR3 contains 14 residues. Trimming took 2 bases from V and 1 from J, leaving 6 bases between them. CDR3 region: CASSLAVSNQPQHF. The CDR3 bases are TGTGCCAGCAGTTTAGCAGTGAGCAATCAGCCCCAGCATTTT.

There are a few counts of this clone. The chain uses TRBV19 and TRBJ1-6; 9 nucleotides agree with TRBD1. Germline CDR1 reads LNHDA; CDR2 reads SQIVND (reference sequence). The CDR3 totals 15 residues. The V and J ends lost 5 bases and 6 bases, in that order; junction bases with no gene match: 5. The CDR3 protein is CASSATGGFNSPLHF. CDR3 bases: TGTGCCAGTAGTGCTACAGGGGGCTTTAATTCACCCCTCCACTTT.

The table lists this clone with a few counts. V is TRBV6-5 and J is TRBJ2-2, with no clear D. Germline lookup yields CDR1 MNHEY and CDR2 SVGAGI. V lost 7 bases, J lost 6 bases, and 18 bases lay in between. This CDR3 contains 15 residues. CDR3 loop: CASNPTPEVAGELFF. The CDR3 DNA is TGTGCCAGCAATCCGACACCAGAGGTTGCCGGGGAGCTGTTTTTT.

The CDR3 sequence: CASSLGGGWDYGYTF. The CDR3 DNA follows: TGTGCCAGCAGCTTGGGAGGGGGCTGGGACTATGGCTACACCTTC. V gene TRBV5-6 combines with J gene TRBJ1-2, with 7 bases lining up with TRBD1. J was trimmed by 3 bases and V by 0 bases; bases with no gene match: 5. The germline CDR1 and CDR2 sequences are SGHDT and YYEEEE. The CDR3 has 15 residues.

The gene calls are TRBV7-9 and TRBJ2-1; 14 bases are a match to TRBD2. From germline, CDR1 is SEHNR and CDR2 FQNEAQ (reference sequence). The CDR3 sequence is 15 residues long. The junction had 4 bases not matched to a gene; V was cut back by 5 bases and J by 7 bases. CDR3 in amino acids: CASSPRLAGGNEQFF. CDR3 nucleotides: TGTGCCAGCAGCCCCCGACTAGCGGGGGGGAATGAGCAGTTCTTC.